These 28 T cell receptor beta chains were sequenced from one sample in a study of blood T cell repertoires in COVID-19 (TCRdb year 2020). Library preparation used the immunoSEQ multiplex PCR assay. Not all clones reach the TCRdb copy of this immuneACCESS table, which keeps in-frame sequences only. Checked studies attribute under half of the gap to unresolved V genes and leave the rest unexplained. The sample yields roughly 300,000 clones; around four fifths were counted once. Jointly, the top ten make up about 1.2% of the sample. Sequences were obtained from peripheral blood. The receptors were sampled from a woman aged 45-60 years with acute or convalescent COVID-19.

The CDR3 spells CASSAGTGGWETQYF. As DNA, the CDR3 is TGTGCCAGCAGTGCCGGGACAGGGGGTTGGGAGACCCAGTACTTC. This sequence joins TRBV6-2 or TRBV6-3 and TRBJ2-5; 11 positions match TRBD1. There are 15 residues in the CDR3. CDR1 and CDR2 (germline): MNHEY, SVGEGT. The J segment lost 5 bases and the V segment lost 5 bases, leaving 7 bases of the junction unmatched.

The chain couples TRBV19 to TRBJ1-1; the D gene is possibly TRBD1 (5 bases). Trimming removed 8 bases at V and 0 bases at J, with 10 bases between. This CDR3 is built from 13 residues. Germline assignment: CDR1 LNHDA and CDR2 SQIVND (reference sequence). Written as DNA, the CDR3 is TGTGCCAGTGCAAGGGGCCTGAACACTGAAGCTTTCTTT. Amino acids: CASARGLNTEAFF.

This clone appeared a single time. The gene calls are TRBV5-4 and TRBJ1-3, with D maybe TRBD1 (5 bases). CDR3 length: 16 residues. Between the trimmed V and J ends, which lost 5 bases and 0 bases, there was a span of 15 bases. Germline V gene lookup returns CDR1 SGHNT and CDR2 YYREEE (reference sequence). The CDR3 spells CASSLPGQGSGNTIYF. The CDR3 bases are TGTGCCAGCAGTCTACCTGGGCAGGGCTCTGGAAACACCATATATTTT.

Here the CDR3 reads CASSTRQGTQPQHF. The CDR3 nucleotides are TGTGCCAGTAGTACGAGACAGGGTACTCAGCCCCAGCATTTT. The rearrangement links TRBV19 to TRBJ1-5, with 7 bases matching TRBD1. The V gene's germline CDR1 is LNHDA and CDR2 SQIVND (reference sequence). After removal of 4 bases from V and 6 bases from J, the junction contained 6 bases not matched to a gene. The CDR3 contains 14 residues.

Here the CDR3 DNA reads TGTGCCAGCAGCCCACAGGCCTTTGGGGGCTACACCTTC. This sequence encodes CASSPQAFGGYTF. The gene calls are TRBV5-6 and TRBJ1-2; a weak D match, TRBD1 (5 bases). V lost 4 bases, J lost 8 bases, and 15 bases lay in between. The length of the CDR3 is 13 residues. Per the germline V gene, CDR1 is SGHDT and CDR2 is YYEEEE.

In this sample, this clone turned up once. The chain combines TRBV6-2 or TRBV6-3 with TRBJ2-7; 8 nucleotides line up with TRBD2. The CDR3 has 14 amino acids. Germline V gene sequence: CDR1 MNHEY, CDR2 SVGEGT. V lost 3 bases, J lost 6 bases, and 7 bases stayed unmatched. CDR3 region: CASSYVVAGTEQYF. CDR3 coding DNA: TGTGCCAGCAGTTATGTGGTAGCGGGAACCGAGCAGTACTTC.

The CDR3 is CAISEGRQGSGYTF. CDR3 DNA sequence: TGTGCCATCAGTGAGGGGCGGCAGGGGAGCGGCTACACCTTC. This chain links TRBV10-3 with TRBJ1-2; D is possibly TRBD1 (6 bases). V lost 2 bases and J 8 bases, leaving 15 bases between the germline ends. CDR1 ENHRY and CDR2 SYGVKD come from the germline V gene. The CDR3 sequence is 14 residues long.

This chain connects TRBV18 to TRBJ2-3; 8 bases align to TRBD2. The germline V gene encodes CDR1 KGHSH and CDR2 LQKENI. CDR3 length equals 21 residues. The V and J ends lost 3 bases and 2 bases, in that order; junction bases with no gene match: 22. The CDR3, as DNA: TGTGCCAGCTCACCGTACCCACTTGCGGGGGGCCCTCCAGAGACCACAGATACGCAGTATTTT. Amino acid sequence: CASSPYPLAGGPPETTDTQYF. The complete variable domain, with remaining parts taken from reference TRBV18 and TRBJ2-3, reads NAGVMQNPRHLVRRRGQEARLRCSPMKGHSHVYWYRQLPEEGLKFMVYLQKENIIDESGMPKERFSAEFPKEGPSILRIQQVVRGDSAAYFCASSPYPLAGGPPETTDTQYFGPGTRLTVL.

The rearrangement uses TRBV11-2 and TRBJ2-7; possible D gene TRBD2, 7 bases. There are 16 residues in the CDR3. Trimming removed 4 bases from V and 4 bases from J, with 20 bases in between. Germline CDR1 SGHAT, CDR2 FQNNGV. The CDR3 nucleotides read TGTGCCAGCAGCTCGCCGTGGCCGCGGGGGCTATACGAGCAGTACGTC. Residues: CASSSPWPRGLYEQYV.

The genes are TRBV5-1 and TRBJ1-1; D is perhaps TRBD1 (6 bases). The germline gives CDR1 SGHRS, CDR2 YFSETQ. The CDR3 has 15 amino acids. V lost 4 bases and J 4 bases, leaving 17 bases between the germline ends. CDR3 in DNA: TGCGCCAGCAGCCTAGGGGCAGGGGAGACCACTGAAGCTTTCTTT. It codes for CASSLGAGETTEAFF.

CDR3: CASSYILAGDQETQYF. DNA of the CDR3: TGTGCCAGCAGTTACATCCTAGCGGGAGACCAAGAGACCCAGTACTTC. The chain has TRBV6-2 or TRBV6-3 and TRBJ2-5; 10 bases fit TRBD2. CDR3 size: 16 residues. Germline CDR1 reads MNHEY; CDR2 reads SVGEGT. Trimming removed 2 bases from V and 0 bases from J; junction bases left unmatched: 3.

CDR3 protein: CAWSVGRANLWSPLHF. The CDR3 nucleotides are TGTGCCTGGAGTGTTGGCAGGGCTAATTTGTGGTCACCCCTCCACTTT. This chain uses TRBV30 with TRBJ1-6; perhaps TRBD1 as D (5 bases). CDR3 length: 16 residues. Trimming pared 0 bases from V and 10 bases from J, leaving 19 bases between. CDR1 and CDR2 from the germline V gene are GTSNPN and SVGIG (reference sequence).

The rearrangement uses TRBV29-1 and TRBJ1-1, with D tentatively TRBD1 (5 bases). The CDR3 has 13 amino acids. Per the germline V gene, CDR1 is SQVTM and CDR2 is ANQGSEA. V lost 4 bases to trimming and J lost 5 bases, with 14 bases between them. The CDR3 region is CSVGAQGRTEAFF. The CDR3 DNA reads TGCAGCGTTGGGGCTCAGGGTCGAACTGAAGCTTTCTTT.

The V and J genes are TRBV7-7 and TRBJ1-5; D unresolved. CDR1 and CDR2 from the germline V gene are SSHAT and FNYEAQ (reference sequence). Trimming left V 5 bases short and J 7 bases short, with 12 bases between. The CDR3 runs 13 residues. In nucleotides, the CDR3 is TGTGCCAGCAGCCCGAGTAGAGGGCAGCCCCAGCATTTT. Protein sequence: CASSPSRGQPQHF.

The chain recombines TRBV7-2 with TRBJ1-5; D unclear. The V and J ends lost 4 bases and 0 bases respectively, with 4 bases between them. From germline, CDR1 is SGHTA and CDR2 FQGNSA. This CDR3 is 13 amino acids long. CDR3 DNA: TGTGCCAGCAGCTCTTATAGCAATCAGCCCCAGCATTTT. This translates into CASSSYSNQPQHF. Drawing the rest from reference TRBV7-2 and TRBJ1-5, the complete variable domain is GAGVSQSPSNKVTEKGKDVELRCDPISGHTALYWYRQSLGQGLEFLIYFQGNSAPDKSGLPSDRFSAERTGGSVSTLTIQRTQQEDSAVYLCASSSYSNQPQHFGDGTRLSIL.

The chain employs TRBV27 and TRBJ1-4; the D gene is possibly TRBD1 (5 bases). In germline, CDR1 is MNHEY, CDR2 SMNVEV (reference sequence). The germline V and J ends were trimmed by 5 bases and 3 bases, with 10 bases remaining between them. The CDR3 contains 14 residues. The DNA of the CDR3 is TGTGCCAGCAGTGTGGGGCTTGCTAATGAAAAACTGTTTTTT. Translation: CASSVGLANEKLFF.

This clone was recorded once. The CDR3 DNA reads as TGTGCCAGCAGTTACGGCGGGGGGACTACTGAGGGCTACGAGCAGTACGTC. It specifies CASSYGGGTTEGYEQYV. The chain employs TRBV6-2 or TRBV6-3 and TRBJ2-7; 8 bases map to TRBD2. The CDR3 is made up of 17 amino acids. Germline assignment: CDR1 MNHEY and CDR2 SVGEGT. Losses at the gene ends were 2 bases for V and 3 bases for J; bases not matched to a gene: 12.

CDR3 residues: CASSGQPGAEAFF. As DNA, the CDR3 is TGTGCCAGCAGTGGGCAGCCGGGGGCTGAAGCTTTCTTT. The V call is TRBV6-4, the J call TRBJ1-1, with a tentative D call TRBD1 (5 bases). Germline CDR1 and CDR2: MRHNA and SNTAGT. CDR3 length: 13 amino acids. V was trimmed by 4 bases and J by 6 bases, leaving 12 bases between them.

The chain carries TRBV27 and TRBJ1-1, with a possible D match to TRBD1 (6 bases). The CDR3 consists of 14 residues. Germline V gives CDR1 MNHEY, CDR2 SMNVEV (reference sequence). V gave up 6 bases and J gave up 7 bases, with 18 bases separating them. DNA for the CDR3: TGTGCCAGCAGAAGACAACAGGGTAGGAATGAAGCTTTCTTT. Encoded protein: CASRRQQGRNEAFF.

This clone was picked up a small number of times. The chain joins TRBV7-9 to TRBJ1-1; 10 bases line up with TRBD1. Germline trimming cut 1 base from V and 6 bases from J; bases unmatched to any gene: 5. CDR1 is SEHNR, CDR2 FQNEAQ, per germline (reference sequence). The CDR3 sequence is 15 residues long. CDR3 sequence (DNA): TGTGCCAGCAGCTTAGGACAGGGGGCTGGGGCTGAAGCTTTCTTT. Translated: CASSLGQGAGAEAFF.

This clone was recorded a few times. The sample has other DNA sequences that encode this CDR3 too. V gene TRBV24-1 combines with J gene TRBJ2-3; weak D call: TRBD1 (6 bases). Germline V lookup: CDR1 KGHDR, CDR2 SFDVKD. The CDR3 spans 14 residues. V was shortened by 2 bases and J by 3 bases, with 8 bases between the two germline ends. The CDR3 DNA is TGTGCCACCAGTGATTCAACAGGGACAGATACGCAGTATTTT. It encodes CATSDSTGTDTQYF.

This chain joins TRBV29-1 and TRBJ1-5; 10 bases agree with TRBD1. Germline CDR1 reads SQVTM; CDR2 reads ANQGSEA. The J segment lost 5 bases and the V segment lost 6 bases, leaving 10 bases of the junction unmatched. This CDR3 has 15 amino acids. CDR3 DNA sequence: TGCAGCGTGGTCGCCGGGACAGGGGTTGATCAGCCCCAGCATTTT. Translating gives CSVVAGTGVDQPQHF.

The rearrangement joins TRBV20-1 to TRBJ2-3, with 9 bases fitting TRBD2. Trimming at V came to 3 bases and at J to 6 bases, leaving 7 bases not matched to a gene. Germline values: CDR1 DFQATT, CDR2 SNEGSKA (reference sequence). The CDR3 length is 14 residues. The chain's CDR3 is CSASQNSGSDTQYF. The CDR3 nucleotides read TGCAGTGCTAGTCAGAATAGCGGGAGTGATACGCAGTATTTT.

The rearrangement uses TRBV6-5 and TRBJ1-2; 7 bases match TRBD1. Germline CDR1 reads MNHEY; CDR2 reads SVGAGI. The ends lost 5 bases at V and 6 bases at J; junction bases unmatched: 3. The CDR3 length is 12 residues. Here the CDR3 reads CASSPQGNGYTF. The CDR3 DNA reads as TGTGCCAGCAGTCCACAGGGGAATGGCTACACCTTC.

V and J are TRBV7-2 and TRBJ1-1; D uncertain. V lost 7 bases to trimming and J lost 0 bases, with 12 bases between them. Germline V CDR1 and CDR2: SGHTA, FQGNSA. This CDR3 is built from 14 residues. The CDR3 DNA reads TGTGCCAGCATCAGTGACACCGTGAACACTGAAGCTTTCTTT. Residues: CASISDTVNTEAFF.

The V call is TRBV19, the J call TRBJ2-5; D perhaps matches TRBD1 (5 bases). Between the trimmed V and J ends, which lost 3 bases and 3 bases, there was a span of 8 bases. Germline CDR1 reads LNHDA; CDR2 reads SQIVND (reference sequence). The CDR3 has 13 amino acids. CDR3: CASSIGQEETQYF. CDR3 in DNA: TGTGCCAGTAGTATTGGACAAGAAGAGACCCAGTACTTC. The full variable domain, rest sourced from reference TRBV19 and TRBJ2-5, is DGGITQSPKYLFRKEGQNVTLSCEQNLNHDAMYWYRQDPGQGLRLIYYSQIVNDFQKGDIAEGYSVSREKKESFPLTVTSAQKNPTAFYLCASSIGQEETQYFGPGTRLLVL.

This chain links TRBV2 with TRBJ2-1; 7 bases fit TRBD1. Germline V gene data show CDR1 as SNHLY and CDR2 as FYNNEI. CDR3 size: 15 residues. V shed 6 bases and J 0 bases; nucleotides not matched to a gene: 5. The CDR3 region has the DNA TGTGCCAGCAGGCAACAGGGGACCTCCTACAATGAGCAGTTCTTC. As protein: CASRQQGTSYNEQFF.

This chain connects TRBV6-1 to TRBJ2-5; the D gene is possibly TRBD1 (5 bases). Trimming removed 2 bases at V and 4 bases at J, with 8 bases between. Germline CDR1 is MNHNS and CDR2 is SASEGT. This CDR3 region has 13 residues. CDR3 region: CASSEQGRETQYF. CDR3 nucleotide sequence: TGTGCCAGCAGTGAACAGGGTCGAGAGACCCAGTACTTC.